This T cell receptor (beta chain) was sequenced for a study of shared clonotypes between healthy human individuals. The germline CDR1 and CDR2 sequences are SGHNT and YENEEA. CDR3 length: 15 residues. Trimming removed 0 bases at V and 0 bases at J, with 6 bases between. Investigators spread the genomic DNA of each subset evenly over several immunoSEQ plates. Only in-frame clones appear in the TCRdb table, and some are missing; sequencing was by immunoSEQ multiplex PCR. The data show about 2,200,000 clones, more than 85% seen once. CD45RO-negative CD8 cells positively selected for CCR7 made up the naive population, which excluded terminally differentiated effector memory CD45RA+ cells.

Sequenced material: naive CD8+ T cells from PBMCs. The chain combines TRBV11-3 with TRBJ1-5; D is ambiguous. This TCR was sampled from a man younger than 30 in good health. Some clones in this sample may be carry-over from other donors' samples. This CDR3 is CASSLEFYSNQPQHF. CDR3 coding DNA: TGTGCCAGCAGCTTAGAGTTCTATAGCAATCAGCCCCAGCATTTT. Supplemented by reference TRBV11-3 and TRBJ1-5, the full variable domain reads EAGVVQSPRYKIIEKKQPVAFWCNPISGHNTLYWYLQNLGQGPELLIRYENEEAVDDSQLPKDRFSAERLKGVDSTLKIQPAELGDSAVYLCASSLEFYSNQPQHFGDGTRLSIL.